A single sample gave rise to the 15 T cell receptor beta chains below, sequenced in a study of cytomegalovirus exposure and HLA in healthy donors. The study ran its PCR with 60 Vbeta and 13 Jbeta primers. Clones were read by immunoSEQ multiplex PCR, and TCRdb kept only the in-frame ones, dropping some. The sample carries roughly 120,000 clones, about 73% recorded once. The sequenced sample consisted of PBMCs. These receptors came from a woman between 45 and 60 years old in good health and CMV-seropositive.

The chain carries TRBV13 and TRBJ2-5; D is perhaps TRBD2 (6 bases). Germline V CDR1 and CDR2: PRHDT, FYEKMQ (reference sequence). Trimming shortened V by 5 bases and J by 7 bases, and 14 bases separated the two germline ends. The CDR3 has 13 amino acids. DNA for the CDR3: TGTGCCAGCAGCCCCGGGACTTCCGGGACCCAGTACTTC. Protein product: CASSPGTSGTQYF.

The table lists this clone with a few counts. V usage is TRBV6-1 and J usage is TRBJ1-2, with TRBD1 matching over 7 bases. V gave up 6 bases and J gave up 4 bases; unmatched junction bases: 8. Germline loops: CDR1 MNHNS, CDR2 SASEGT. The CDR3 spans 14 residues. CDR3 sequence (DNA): TGTGCCAGCAGCATGACAGGGAATTCCTATGGCTACACCTTC. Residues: CASSMTGNSYGYTF.

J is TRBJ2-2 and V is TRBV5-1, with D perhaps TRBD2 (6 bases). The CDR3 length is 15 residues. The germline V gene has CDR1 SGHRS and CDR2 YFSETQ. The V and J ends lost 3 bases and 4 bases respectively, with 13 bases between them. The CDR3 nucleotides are TGCGCCAGCAGCTCAGACGTGGGGGGCACCGGGGAGCTGTTTTTT. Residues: CASSSDVGGTGELFF.

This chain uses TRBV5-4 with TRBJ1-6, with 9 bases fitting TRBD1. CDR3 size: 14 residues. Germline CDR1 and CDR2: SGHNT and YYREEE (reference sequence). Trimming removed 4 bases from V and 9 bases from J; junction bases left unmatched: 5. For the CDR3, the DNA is TGTGCCAGCAGCCGACAGGGGGTCGCTTCACCCCTCCACTTT. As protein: CASSRQGVASPLHF.

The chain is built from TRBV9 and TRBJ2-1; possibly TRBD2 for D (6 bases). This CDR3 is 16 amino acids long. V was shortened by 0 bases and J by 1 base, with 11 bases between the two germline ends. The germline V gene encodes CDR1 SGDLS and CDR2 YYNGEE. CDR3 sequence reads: CASSVVDGGSYNEQFF. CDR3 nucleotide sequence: TGTGCCAGCAGCGTAGTTGACGGGGGTTCCTACAATGAGCAGTTCTTC.

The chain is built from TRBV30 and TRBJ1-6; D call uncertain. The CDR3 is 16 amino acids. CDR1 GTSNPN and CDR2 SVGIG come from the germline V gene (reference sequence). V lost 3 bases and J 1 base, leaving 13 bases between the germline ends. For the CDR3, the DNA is TGTGCCTGGAGGGAGGGTCCAGGATCCTATAATTCACCCCTCCACTTT. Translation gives CAWREGPGSYNSPLHF.

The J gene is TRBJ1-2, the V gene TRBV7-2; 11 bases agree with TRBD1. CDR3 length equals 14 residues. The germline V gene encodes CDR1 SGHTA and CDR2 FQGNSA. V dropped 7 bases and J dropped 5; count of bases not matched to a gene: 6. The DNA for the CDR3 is TGTGCCAGCACCTCGGACAGGGGGCGTTATGGCTACACCTTC. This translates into CASTSDRGRYGYTF.

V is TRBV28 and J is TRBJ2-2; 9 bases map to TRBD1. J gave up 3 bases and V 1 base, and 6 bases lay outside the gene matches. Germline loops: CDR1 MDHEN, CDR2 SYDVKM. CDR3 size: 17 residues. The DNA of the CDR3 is TGTGCCAGCAGTTTATCCGGACAGGGGACGGACACCGGGGAGCTGTTTTTT. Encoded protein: CASSLSGQGTDTGELFF.

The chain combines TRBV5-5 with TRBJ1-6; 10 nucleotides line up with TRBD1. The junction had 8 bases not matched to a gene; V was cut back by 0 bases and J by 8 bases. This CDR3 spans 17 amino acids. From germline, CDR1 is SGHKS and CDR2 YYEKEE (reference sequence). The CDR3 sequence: CASSLGPTGGRDSPLHF. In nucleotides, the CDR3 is TGTGCCAGCAGCTTGGGCCCGACAGGGGGCCGGGATTCACCCCTCCACTTT.

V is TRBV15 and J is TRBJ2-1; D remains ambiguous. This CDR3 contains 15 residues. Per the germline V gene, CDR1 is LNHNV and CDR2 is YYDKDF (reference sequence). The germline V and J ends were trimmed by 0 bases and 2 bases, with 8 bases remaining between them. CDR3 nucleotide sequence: TGTGCCACCAGCAGAGATCTACTCACCTACAATGAGCAGTTCTTC. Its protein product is CATSRDLLTYNEQFF.

Here the CDR3 DNA reads TGCGCCAGCAGCTCTAGCGGGGGCCAGTCCCGCACAGATACGCAGTATTTT. Encoded protein: CASSSSGGQSRTDTQYF. The chain joins TRBV5-1 to TRBJ2-3; TRBD2 matches 10 bases. CDR1 is SGHRS and CDR2 is YFSETQ in the germline V gene. J lost 1 base, V lost 3 bases, and 8 bases had no gene match. CDR3 length: 17 residues.

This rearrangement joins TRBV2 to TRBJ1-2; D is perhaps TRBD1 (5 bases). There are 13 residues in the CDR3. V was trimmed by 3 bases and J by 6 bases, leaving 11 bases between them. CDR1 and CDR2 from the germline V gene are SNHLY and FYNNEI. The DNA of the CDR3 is TGTGCCAGCAGTGACGGGGGACGCGATGGCTACACCTTC. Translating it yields CASSDGGRDGYTF.

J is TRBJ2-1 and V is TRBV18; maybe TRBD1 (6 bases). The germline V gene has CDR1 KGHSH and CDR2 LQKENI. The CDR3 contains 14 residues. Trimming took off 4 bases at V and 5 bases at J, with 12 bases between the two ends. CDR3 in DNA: TGTGCCAGCTCACGACGGACAGACAACAATGAGCAGTTCTTC. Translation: CASSRRTDNNEQFF.

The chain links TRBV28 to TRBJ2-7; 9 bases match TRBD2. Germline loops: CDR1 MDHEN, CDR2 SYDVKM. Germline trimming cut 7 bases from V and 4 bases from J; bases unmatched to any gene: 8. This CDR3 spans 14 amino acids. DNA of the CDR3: TGTGCCAGCAACCAAGCGGGGGGACCATACGAGCAGTACTTC. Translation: CASNQAGGPYEQYF.

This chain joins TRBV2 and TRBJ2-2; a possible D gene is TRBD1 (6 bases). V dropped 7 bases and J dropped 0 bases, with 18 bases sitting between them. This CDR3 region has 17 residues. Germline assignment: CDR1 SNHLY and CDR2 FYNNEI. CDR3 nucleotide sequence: TGTGCCAGCAAGAAGACAGGTACATCCGCGAACACCGGGGAGCTGTTTTTT. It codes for CASKKTGTSANTGELFF.